This T cell receptor beta chain was sequenced during a study of shared clonotypes between healthy human individuals. Naive-designated CD8 cells lacked CD45RO, were positively enriched for CCR7, and omitted terminally differentiated effector memory CD45RA+ cells. Study-wide findings and caveats: Clonotypes shared by all four sorted-subset donors had higher generation probabilities than non-shared clonotypes. Genetic and exposure-history diversity was limited by the small donor number. Naive CD4 clonotypes were shared across a few donors at 4.5% to 6.5%.

V was pared by 6 bases and J by 1 base, with 15 bases between. Germline loops: CDR1 MNHNY, CDR2 SVGAGI (reference sequence). This CDR3 contains 16 residues. The run depth of the assay was deep. Clones were sequenced by immunoSEQ multiplex PCR, and TCRdb holds only the in-frame ones, with some missing. The data contain around 1.9 million clones, about 93% of them singletons. Comment on this clone: Its antigen is currently unknown.

The J gene is TRBJ2-2, the V gene TRBV6-6; D remains ambiguous. The TCR comes from a man younger than 35 in good health. Some clones in this sample may be carry-over from other donors' samples. The sequenced sample consisted of naive CD8+ T cells from PBMCs. CDR3: CASSRRGHLNTGELFF. The CDR3 DNA follows: TGTGCCAGCAGCCGCCGCGGTCACCTGAACACCGGGGAGCTGTTTTTT.